This T cell receptor beta chain is from a study of CD8 T cells in ankylosing spondylitis. There are 15 residues in the CDR3. Between the trimmed V and J ends, which lost 0 bases and 0 bases, there was a span of 9 bases. Germline V gene data show CDR1 as SGHRS and CDR2 as YFSETQ. Molecular-barcoded quantitative 5'-RACE produced these TCR beta libraries. TCRdb analysed the 5' RACE reads with MiXCR anew, one entry per CDR3 protein. Of 150,000 to 200,000 distinct CDR3 sequences in the sample, approximately 10% were seen once. Study-wide findings and caveats: Clones tied to disease were said to be significantly enriched in matched ankylosing spondylitis synovial fluid. It appeared that ankylosing spondylitis blood was characterized by a TCR beta motif of under ten highly homologous variants. Several of the motif variants were reported before in synovial fluid and blood from reactive arthritis.

This clonotype was counted many times. Antigen: not known. The chain joins TRBV5-1 to TRBJ1-1, with D unresolved. This sequence originates from a male donor with ankylosing spondylitis or in good health (not recorded which). Material: blood, either unsorted or a sorted T cell fraction (not recorded which). This CDR3 is CASSLGHGMNTEAFF. CDR3 bases: TGCGCCAGCAGCTTGGGACACGGCATGAACACTGAAGCTTTCTTT.